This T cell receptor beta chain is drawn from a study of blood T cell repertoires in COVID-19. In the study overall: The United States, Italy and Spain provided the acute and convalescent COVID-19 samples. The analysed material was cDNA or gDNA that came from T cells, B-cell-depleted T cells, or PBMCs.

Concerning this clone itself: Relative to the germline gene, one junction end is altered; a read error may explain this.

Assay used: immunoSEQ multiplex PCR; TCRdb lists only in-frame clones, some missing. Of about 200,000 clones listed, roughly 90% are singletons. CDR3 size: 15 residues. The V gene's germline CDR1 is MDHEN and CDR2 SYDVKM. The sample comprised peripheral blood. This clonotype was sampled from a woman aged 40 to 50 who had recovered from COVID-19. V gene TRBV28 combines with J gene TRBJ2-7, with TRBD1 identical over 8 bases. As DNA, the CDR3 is TGTGCCAGCAGCTTATCGGGACAGGTGGATATAGAGCAGTACTTC. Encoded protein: CASSLSGQVDIEQYF. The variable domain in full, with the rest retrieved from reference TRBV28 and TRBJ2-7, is DVKVTQSSRYLVKRTGEKVFLECVQDMDHENMFWYRQDPGLGLRLIYFSYDVKMKEKGDIPEGYSVSREKKERFSLILESASTNQTSMYLCASSLSGQVDIEQYFGPGTRLTVT.